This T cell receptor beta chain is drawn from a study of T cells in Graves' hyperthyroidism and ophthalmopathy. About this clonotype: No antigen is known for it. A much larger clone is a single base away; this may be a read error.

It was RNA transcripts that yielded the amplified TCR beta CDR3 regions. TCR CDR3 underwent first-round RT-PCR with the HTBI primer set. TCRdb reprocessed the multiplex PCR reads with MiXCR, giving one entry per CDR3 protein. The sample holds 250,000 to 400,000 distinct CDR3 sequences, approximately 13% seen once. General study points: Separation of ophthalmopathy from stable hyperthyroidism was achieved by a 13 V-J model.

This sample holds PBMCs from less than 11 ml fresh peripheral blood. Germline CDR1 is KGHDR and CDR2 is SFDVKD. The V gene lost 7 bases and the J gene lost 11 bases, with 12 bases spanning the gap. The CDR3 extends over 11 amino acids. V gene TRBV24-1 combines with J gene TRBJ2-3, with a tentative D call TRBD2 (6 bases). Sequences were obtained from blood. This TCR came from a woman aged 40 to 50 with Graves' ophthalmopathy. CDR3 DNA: TGTGCCACCAGCCGGGGGAATATGCAGTATTTT. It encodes CATSRGNMQYF.